The clone carrying this T cell receptor (beta chain) was recorded at least ten times. Its target is unknown. Unique molecular identifiers tagged the TCRbeta library. TCRdb processed the PCR reads anew with MiXCR; each CDR3 protein has one entry. The sample consists of a few hundred thousand distinct CDR3 sequences, 11% of them appearing once. The record originates from a study of T-cell reconstitution after alpha-beta-depleted transplantation in children. General study findings and limits: From newly produced T cells came most of the T-cell counts and diversity one year after transplant. Reported findings indicate that, about two months after transplant, alpha-beta T cells came from several hundred expanded clones, which were derived from non-depleted graft cells. Elevated TCRbeta diversity at day 60 was traced, in some patients, to surviving recipient T cells and thymic progenitors.

The CDR3 totals 16 residues. The V segment lost 2 bases and the J segment 3 bases; nucleotides outside the gene matches: 6. Germline V CDR1 and CDR2: MDHEN, SYDVKM. Specimen: peripheral blood, collected 180 days after TCRalphabeta/CD19-depleted stem cell transplant. The chain couples TRBV28 to TRBJ2-7; 11 bases agree with TRBD2. This TCR came from a male patient aged 2 to 10 who had a stem cell transplant for chronic granulomatous disease, so the T cells may come from the graft donor. The CDR3 DNA reads as TGTGCCAGCAGTTTACTAGCGGGGGGCTCAAGCTACGAGCAGTACTTC. Residues: CASSLLAGGSSYEQYF.